This T cell receptor (beta chain) was recorded in a study of blood T cell repertoires in COVID-19. About the research overall: Italy, Spain and the United States were the sources of the convalescent and acute COVID-19 samples. In each case, the material was cDNA or gDNA derived from T cells, B-cell-depleted T cells, or PBMCs.

In the study's own analysis: Amplifying reference gene primers gave estimates of nucleated cell counts. The protocol was immunoSEQ multiplex PCR, while the TCRdb copy is restricted to in-frame clones and leaves out a portion. Clone size and the V and J calls come from that table; the DNA yielded D and trimming. The table has approximately 160,000 clones, approximately 85% seen once. V gave up 1 base and J gave up 2 bases; unmatched junction bases: 9. The CDR3 extends over 17 amino acids. Germline V lookup: CDR1 SGHRS, CDR2 YFSETQ. The rearrangement links TRBV5-1 to TRBJ2-1, with 7 bases lining up with TRBD2. This sequence originates from a man in his fifties or sixties who had recovered from COVID-19. Input material: peripheral blood. The CDR3 nucleotides are TGCGCCAGCAGCTTGAGCGGGGCTAAGACAACCTACAATGAGCAGTTCTTC. It translates to CASSLSGAKTTYNEQFF.